This TCR beta chain stems from a study of blood T cell repertoires in COVID-19. Germline lookup yields CDR1 MNHEY and CDR2 SVGEGT. With 6 bases removed from V and 8 bases from J, the gap between germline ends came to 22 bases. The length of the CDR3 is 15 residues. As handled by the study authors: Researchers report that nucleated cell counts were estimated from reference gene primer amplification. Data came from immunoSEQ multiplex PCR; TCRdb stores just in-frame clones and leaves some out. That table is the source of V, J and clone size, and D and trimming were worked out from the DNA. Of 300,000 to 400,000 clones in the sample, approximately 85% were seen once. This clone was seen only once.

The receptor comes from a human donor in a cohort sampled during active COVID-19. Sequences were obtained from peripheral blood. This chain joins TRBV6-2 or TRBV6-3 and TRBJ1-1; D is unresolved. The CDR3 DNA follows: TGTGCCAGCAGCCGACTCAAAAAGACTAGATGGGAAGCTTTCTTT. Translating it yields CASSRLKKTRWEAFF.